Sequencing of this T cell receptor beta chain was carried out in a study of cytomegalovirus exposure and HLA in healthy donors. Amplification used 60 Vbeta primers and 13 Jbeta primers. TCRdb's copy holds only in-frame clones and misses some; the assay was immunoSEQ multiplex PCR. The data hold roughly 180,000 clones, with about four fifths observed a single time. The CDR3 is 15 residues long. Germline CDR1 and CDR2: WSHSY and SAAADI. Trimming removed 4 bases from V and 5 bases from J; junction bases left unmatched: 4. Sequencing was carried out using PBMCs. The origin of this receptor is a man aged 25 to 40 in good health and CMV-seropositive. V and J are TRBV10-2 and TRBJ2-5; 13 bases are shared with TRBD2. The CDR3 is CASSGLAGGKETQYF. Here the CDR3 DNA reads TGCGCCAGCAGTGGACTAGCGGGGGGAAAGGAGACCCAGTACTTC.